Sequencing of this TCR beta chain was carried out in a study of post-analysis software for immune sequencing data. Study outcomes and limitations: F measure grouped same-batch samples tightly together.

This clonotype has just one count. Its antigen is undetermined. Unique molecular identifiers were carried by the TCR beta cDNA libraries. TCRdb itself ran the PCR reads through MiXCR, one entry per CDR3 protein. The sample includes about 430,000 distinct CDR3 sequences, less than 40% seen only once; the top ten take approximately 7.1%. Material: blood. The sequence came from a girl aged 2-10 years with multiple sclerosis.

DNA of the CDR3: TGTGCCAGCAGTTCAAGACAGGTCTATAATTCACCCCTCCACTTT. It translates to CASSSRQVYNSPLHF. V usage is TRBV27 and J usage is TRBJ1-6, with D possibly being TRBD1 (6 bases). The germline gives CDR1 MNHEY, CDR2 SMNVEV (reference sequence). The CDR3 contains 15 residues. V was pared by 4 bases and J by 3 bases, with 10 bases between.